The rows below give T cell receptor beta chains drawn from one sample of a study of blood T cell repertoires in COVID-19. Profiled with immunoSEQ multiplex PCR; TCRdb holds only in-frame clones, not every one. Found here are about 250,000 clones, roughly 85% of them singletons; the top ten hold 8.5% to 9.5%. Input material: PBMCs or T cells enriched from blood (not recorded which). The receptors were sampled from a woman between 50 and 59 years old with acute COVID-19. The CDR3 runs from the conserved cysteine through the conserved F or W. D genes are given only for firm matches. Not all rows give a size; the values are once, few, many and, for expanded clones, a class.

V gene	D gene	clone size	J gene	CDR3 protein	CDR3 DNA
TRBV7-3	TRBD1	NA	TRBJ1-6	CASSLGQGSPLHF	TGTGCCAGCAGCCTAGGACAGGGGTCACCCCTCCACTTT
TRBV6-2/TRBV6-3	TRBD2	NA	TRBJ2-1	CASSWGGNEQFF	TGTGCCAGCAGTTGGGGGGGCAATGAGCAGTTCTTC
TRBV12-3/TRBV12-4	TRBD1	NA	TRBJ2-7	CASSGQGRYEQYF	TGTGCCAGCAGCGGACAGGGGCGATACGAGCAGTACTTC
TRBV10-3	NA	NA	TRBJ1-2	CAISGGLGYTF	TGTGCCATCAGTGGAGGGTTGGGCTACACCTTC
TRBV5-4	TRBD1	NA	TRBJ2-1	CASSSGTGGYNEQFF	TGTGCCAGCAGCTCCGGGACAGGGGGCTACAATGAGCAGTTCTTC
TRBV6-1	NA	NA	TRBJ2-3	CASSELSGREQYF	TGTGCCAGCAGTGAATTATCCGGACGGGAGCAGTATTTT
TRBV7-6	TRBD2	few	TRBJ2-7	CASSLKERGDPYEQYF	TGTGCCAGCAGCTTAAAGGAGCGGGGGGATCCCTACGAGCAGTACTTC
TRBV29-1	TRBD1	NA	TRBJ2-7	CSIETGVHEQYF	TGCAGCATCGAAACAGGGGTACACGAGCAGTACTTC
TRBV5-1	NA	NA	TRBJ1-2	CASSLESGQPYGYTF	TGCGCCAGCAGCTTGGAGTCTGGACAACCCTATGGCTACACCTTC
TRBV23-1	TRBD1	NA	TRBJ1-6	CASSLPGQGARSPLHF	TGCGCCAGCAGTCTCCCCGGACAGGGGGCAAGGTCACCCCTCCACTTT
TRBV5-4	TRBD2	few	TRBJ2-2	CASSPEAGARTGELFF	TGTGCCAGCAGCCCGGAAGCGGGGGCCCGGACCGGGGAGCTGTTTTTT
TRBV5-1	NA	once	TRBJ1-1	CASSLERENTEAFF	TGCGCCAGCAGCTTGGAGCGGGAGAACACTGAAGCTTTCTTT
TRBV6-1	TRBD1	NA	TRBJ1-1	CASSEGDRETTEAFF	TGTGCCAGCAGTGAGGGGGACAGGGAGACCACTGAAGCTTTCTTT
TRBV18	NA	NA	TRBJ1-4	CASSPSPEYATGLFF	TGTGCCAGCTCACCCTCTCCGGAATACGCCACGGGACTGTTTTTT
TRBV20-1	NA	NA	TRBJ1-5	CSASPFDTTNQPQHF	TGCAGTGCTAGTCCCTTTGACACAACCAATCAGCCCCAGCATTTT
TRBV9	TRBD1	NA	TRBJ1-4	CASSGGQGNEKLFF	TGTGCCAGCAGCGGGGGACAGGGGAATGAAAAACTGTTTTTT
TRBV3-1/TRBV3-2	TRBD2	NA	TRBJ2-5	CASSGPGLAGGETQYF	TGTGCCAGCAGCGGACCGGGACTAGCGGGGGGTGAGACCCAGTACTTC
TRBV18	TRBD1	NA	TRBJ1-5	CASSLGTANQPQHF	TGTGCCAGCTCCCTTGGGACAGCAAATCAGCCCCAGCATTTT
TRBV10-2	NA	NA	TRBJ1-4	CASSVQGNNEKLFF	TGCGCCAGCAGTGTTCAGGGGAATAATGAAAAACTGTTTTTT
TRBV7-3	TRBD2	NA	TRBJ2-6	CASSPPGLANVLTF	TGTGCCAGCAGCCCCCCGGGACTAGCTAACGTCCTGACTTTC
TRBV6-2/TRBV6-3	NA	NA	TRBJ1-1	CASSYGADLLNTEAFF	TGTGCCAGCAGTTACGGAGCGGACCTCTTGAACACTGAAGCTTTCTTT
TRBV18	TRBD2	NA	TRBJ2-1	CASSPPTSGGLDNEQFF	TGTGCCAGCTCACCACCAACTAGCGGGGGGTTGGACAATGAGCAGTTCTTC
TRBV10-3	NA	NA	TRBJ1-1	CATQGGANTEAFF	TGTGCCACCCAAGGGGGGGCGAACACTGAAGCTTTCTTT
TRBV6-5	NA	few	TRBJ1-6	CATRAGSSPLHF	TGTGCCACCCGGGCCGGGAGCTCACCCCTCCACTTT